Sequencing of this T cell receptor (beta chain) was carried out in a study of neoadjuvant anti-PD-1 for oral cavity cancer. Across the study: Around day 43, patients without progression received a fourth nivolumab dose before surgery.

This table comes from immunoSEQ multiplex PCR, and its TCRdb copy is limited to in-frame clones, with some not included. The sample consists of about 68,000 clones, about 85% of them appearing once. Study observations and caveats: Higher pretreatment blood Treg/Th17 ratios correlated with higher pretreatment blood and lower post-treatment tumor TCRbeta clonality.

Remarks on this clone: The antigen is unknown.

The time point denotes: after neoadjuvant nivolumab, at surgical resection. These newly diagnosed stage II-IVA oral cavity squamous cell carcinoma patients had no prior systemic or radiation treatment. The CDR3 consists of 14 residues. The germline V gene encodes CDR1 SGHAT and CDR2 FQNNGV. V shed 4 bases and J shed 7 bases, with 16 bases lying between them. The V and J genes are TRBV11-2 and TRBJ1-2; D remains unclear. Material: PBMCs, obtained after nivolumab (anti-PD-1) treatment. The receptor was derived from a person between 35 and 79 years old with oral cavity squamous cell carcinoma. The CDR3 sequence is CASSSSPGYIGYTF. The CDR3 bases are TGTGCCAGCAGCTCCAGTCCCGGGTATATTGGCTACACCTTC.